This T cell receptor beta chain is drawn from a study of identical twins (TCRdb year 2016). Concerning the study at large: TCR alpha and beta repertoires from monozygotic twins, unrelated adults of various ages and cord blood were deep-sequenced to test whether fetal clonotypes persist. To rule out contamination, replicate twin experiments were performed at different times with different library preparation protocols.

V and J are trimmed by 7 bases and 6 bases, and the gene matches miss 11 bases of the junction. The CDR3 runs 14 amino acids, cysteine and phenylalanine included. Just the 42-base CDR3 DNA is kept, in frame starting at base 1. Looking up the germline V gene yields CDR1 SGHRS and CDR2 YFSETQ. Study-wide findings and limitations: Compared with coincidental sharing between unrelated individuals, out-of-frame TCR alpha sequences shared between twins showed an excess of sequences with low generation probability. In monozygotic twins, recombination models systematically underestimated out-of-frame TCR alpha sharing, but the models matched the sharing seen between unrelated individuals. The excess sharing between twins in beta out-of-frame sequences was weaker because fewer shared sequences reduced the signal-to-noise ratio. Because the same donors could not be followed over many years, the conclusions relied on cross-sectional statistical analysis. Zero-insertion analyses could be partly confounded by invariant T cells such as MAIT and iNKT, although diverse VJ usage argued against such confounding for most clonotypes. Fewer insertions were carried by abundant cord blood beta clonotypes; a weaker similar trend was observed in young adult naive repertoires, while no such trend was observed in memory repertoires.

The library was generated by 5' RACE. The reads were generated on an Illumina HiSeq 2000. A universal primer binding site was introduced by template switching, and a unique molecular identifier was present in the final cDNA, enabling accurate counting of TCR cDNA molecules. Specific primers in the conserved constant-segment region were used to synthesize first-strand cDNA for the TCR alpha and beta chains. To control for contamination, every cDNA library carried two barcodes: a SMART-Mk sample barcode plus Illumina barcodes. Two successive PCR steps introduced TruSeq adapter sequences along with Illumina sample barcodes. The TCR alpha and beta cDNA libraries were sequenced on the Illumina HiSeq platform using custom primers. The published analysis was carried out like this. MiGEC processed the raw reads to extract unique molecular identifiers, while MiXCR was used to determine the CDR3 positions. For each individual, recombination models were inferred using an EM algorithm with the repgenHMM and IGoR tools. Shared clonotypes were analyzed with the tcR package in R, and sharing was normalized by the product of cloneset sizes. To study raw recombination free of thymic and clonal selection effects, out-of-frame nonproductive sequences were analyzed. In TCRdb, the public reads were trimmed at Q25 with fastp and aligned with MiXCR, with productive beta chains retained. Each record represents a unique CDR3 protein, reported with the most common genes and DNA among its rows. The V and J calls shown here were made by TCRdb, not taken from the authors' results. This sample lists approximately 210,000 distinct CDR3 sequences; 15% were detected once. The leading ten clones occupy less than 45% of the sample.

Only healthy Caucasian donors were included. Three pairs of female monozygotic twins, all aged about 18 to 30 years, were included in the twin cohort. Positive isolation kits from Invitrogen were used to isolate CD4+ and CD8+ T cell populations. This clonotype was observed a handful of times. The antigen it recognizes is unknown. No clone much larger than this one lies a single base away; base qualities are absent. The same sample was also used in a study of T cells expressing NK-cell markers. Reported in the second study: Three sorted T-cell subsets (CD3+CD56+NKG2C+, CD3+CD56+NKG2C- and CD3+CD56-NKG2C+) from seven to nine donors had their TCR beta-chain repertoires profiled. Seven of the eight sequenced donors were HCMV-seropositive and one was HCMV-seronegative. In several experiments an anti-gammadeltaTCR antibody was added to restrict sorting to alphabetaTCR-expressing T cells. In several donors, the dominant CD3+CD56+NKG2C+ clonotypes were found to rank among the top 10 CD8+ clonotypes and to make up about 1.0-7.5% of CD8+ T cells. Those dominant clonotypes were again the most abundant among CD3+CD56-NKG2C+ cells in a handful of donors, at roughly 25-60.1%. It remained unclear whether the expanded NKG2C-expressing T cell clones were specific for HCMV antigens. All eight donors whose samples were sequenced were randomly selected healthy volunteers, three of them men and five women. HCMV serostatus was determined by detecting HCMV-specific IgG in serum with a commercial ELISA kit. MIGEC was used to demultiplex reads and group the reads by UMI, and MiTCR was used to assemble and quantify clonotypes. Only TCR cDNA sequences supported by at least two reads were kept to exclude erroneous sequences. Downstream repertoire analysis used the tcR package, and clonotypes were matched across fractions by CDR3 nucleotide sequence plus V segment. VDJmatch was used to annotate antigen specificity against VDJdb, with one amino acid substitution in CDR3 permitted.

The sequencing sample was made of CD8+ T cells sorted from blood. The chain is made from TRBV5-1 and TRBJ2-3, with 7 bases in between that match TRBD2. The receptor comes from a young woman in good health. The nucleotides read TGCGCCAGCCCCCCGACTAGCCGGGTCGATACGCAGTATTTT. It is translated as CASPPTSRVDTQYF.